Presented here are 30 T cell receptor beta chains from one specimen sequenced in a study of post-analysis software for immune sequencing data. Unique molecular identifiers tagged the TCR beta cDNA libraries. MiXCR, run by TCRdb on the PCR reads, gives a single entry per CDR3 protein. The sample carries hundreds of thousands of distinct CDR3 sequences, approximately 59% recorded once. General observations from the study: Roughly 5 TRBV segments, TRBV5-6, TRBV5-1 and TRBV20-1 among them, were found more frequent in patients than controls.

Antigens for these TCRs are unknown. The sequenced sample was blood. The receptors here all came from a girl aged 2-10 years with multiple sclerosis.

This CDR3 is CASSYVYTTEYEQYF. The CDR3 DNA follows: TGTGCCAGCAGTTACGTATACACGACGGAGTACGAGCAGTACTTC. The chain carries TRBV6-5 and TRBJ2-7; D unclear. From germline, CDR1 is MNHEY and CDR2 SVGAGI. Between the trimmed V and J ends, which lost 2 bases and 4 bases, there was a span of 15 bases. CDR3 size: 15 residues.

The gene calls are TRBV7-2 and TRBJ1-5, with D possibly being TRBD1 (6 bases). The CDR3 extends over 15 amino acids. Germline V gene sequence: CDR1 SGHTA, CDR2 FQGNSA. Trimming shortened V by 4 bases and J by 4 bases, and 14 bases separated the two germline ends. The CDR3 loop reads CASSSQGGGNQPQHF. The CDR3 nucleotides are TGTGCCAGCAGCTCACAGGGAGGTGGGAATCAGCCCCAGCATTTT.

This clonotype was picked up a small number of times. The chain carries TRBV20-1 and TRBJ2-3; tentative D call: TRBD1 (6 bases). CDR1 and CDR2 from the germline V gene are DFQATT and SNEGSKA (reference sequence). Trimming left V 3 bases short and J 2 bases short, with 18 bases between. This CDR3 contains 16 residues. Here the CDR3 reads CSASFPGHPITDTQYF. The CDR3 nucleotides are TGCAGTGCTAGTTTCCCGGGACACCCCATCACAGATACGCAGTATTTT.

The rearrangement joins TRBV7-2 to TRBJ2-3, with D possibly matching TRBD2 (6 bases). The CDR3 is 18 residues long. With 1 base removed from V and 4 bases from J, the gap between germline ends came to 21 bases. Germline V gene lookup returns CDR1 SGHTA and CDR2 FQGNSA. The CDR3 is CASSLVGTGLSLADTQYF. In nucleotides, the CDR3 is TGTGCCAGCAGCTTAGTTGGGACTGGCTTATCTCTGGCAGATACGCAGTATTTT.

Notes on this clonotype: An end of the junction does not agree with germline; a read error may underlie this. The chain recombines TRBV12-3 or TRBV12-4 with TRBJ1-2; perhaps TRBD1 as D (6 bases). There are 15 residues in the CDR3. The CDR3 reads CASGLSDTGRAGYTF. Written as DNA, the CDR3 is TGTGCCAGCGGTTTATCAGACACAGGGAGAGCTGGCTACACCTTC.

This chain's CDR3 is CASSNAPTEQSTDTQYF. CDR3 coding DNA: TGTGCCAGCAGCAATGCCCCGACCGAACAAAGCACAGATACGCAGTATTTT. This chain links TRBV21-1 with TRBJ2-3. TRBV21-1 is an annotated pseudogene. The CDR3 is made up of 17 amino acids.

The chain links TRBV3-1 to TRBJ2-7, with D possibly being TRBD1 (5 bases). Trimming stripped 4 bases from V and 4 bases from J, with 14 bases between. The CDR3 runs to 14 residues. The V gene's germline CDR1 is LGHDT and CDR2 YNNKEL (reference sequence). CDR3 in DNA: TGTGCCAGCAGCCCTCAAGCAGGGAAATACGAGCAGTACTTC. Encoded protein: CASSPQAGKYEQYF.

Note on this clonotype: The junction differs from germline at one of its ends, possibly a read error. The CDR3 protein is CSVTEGPPHNYGYTF. As DNA, the CDR3 is TGCAGCGTAACAGAGGGCCCACCCCATAACTATGGTTACACCTTC. This rearrangement joins TRBV29-1 to TRBJ1-2; D remains ambiguous. CDR1 and CDR2 (germline): SQVTM, ANQGSEA. This CDR3 has 15 residues.

Written as DNA, the CDR3 is TGTGCCAGCAGTCTCACGGGACGGGGCAGCTCCTACGAGCAGTACTTC. Translating it yields CASSLTGRGSSYEQYF. V and J are TRBV27 and TRBJ2-7, with D perhaps matching TRBD1 or TRBD2 (5 bases each). CDR3 length: 16 amino acids. V was cut by 5 bases and J by 0 bases, with 17 bases left in between. The germline CDR1 and CDR2 sequences are MNHEY and SMNVEV (reference sequence).

The V call is TRBV9, the J call TRBJ2-1; TRBD1 is a possible D gene (5 bases). Trimming left V 2 bases short and J 5 bases short, with 11 bases between. Germline CDR1 SGDLS, CDR2 YYNGEE. This CDR3 is built from 14 residues. The CDR3 region has the DNA TGTGCCAGCAGCGTCGCCCCAGGGCACAATGAGCAGTTCTTC. It specifies CASSVAPGHNEQFF. Looking up the rest from reference TRBV9 and TRBJ2-1 gives the full variable domain: DSGVTQTPKHLITATGQRVTLRCSPRSGDLSVYWYQQSLDQGLQFLIQYYNGEERAKGNILERFSAQQFPDLHSELNLSSLELGDSALYFCASSVAPGHNEQFFGPGTRLTVL.

J is TRBJ1-1 and V is TRBV5-1, with D hard to call. Trimming removed 0 bases at V and 6 bases at J, with 18 bases between. The V gene's germline CDR1 is SGHRS and CDR2 YFSETQ. This CDR3 has 16 amino acids. The CDR3 reads CASSLGIGMGKAEAFF. The CDR3 DNA follows: TGCGCCAGCAGCTTGGGGATCGGTATGGGGAAGGCTGAAGCTTTCTTT.

This rearrangement joins TRBV10-1 to TRBJ1-2; D unclear. Germline CDR1 reads WNHNN; CDR2 reads SYGVQD (reference sequence). The CDR3 has 13 residues. The V end lost 5 bases, the J end lost 7 bases, and 14 bases lay between the germline ends. The CDR3 bases are TGCGCCAGCAGTTCAGCCCTGGACGGTGGCTACACCTTC. Translating it yields CASSSALDGGYTF.

The V call is TRBV2, the J call TRBJ2-5, with D possibly matching TRBD1 (5 bases). V lost 7 bases and J 2 bases, leaving 14 bases between the germline ends. This CDR3 contains 14 residues. Germline CDR1 SNHLY, CDR2 FYNNEI. The DNA for the CDR3 is TGTGCCAGCAACTCAGGGCCGAGTCAAGAGACCCAGTACTTC. This sequence encodes CASNSGPSQETQYF.

The rearrangement joins TRBV18 to TRBJ2-1; possible D gene TRBD1, 6 bases. Trimming stripped 1 base from V and 13 bases from J, with 8 bases between. Germline V gene lookup returns CDR1 KGHSH and CDR2 LQKENI. CDR3 length: 11 residues. The CDR3 DNA reads as TGTGCCAGCTCACCACAGGGGGACCAGTTCTTC. It codes for CASSPQGDQFF.

This clonotype was counted a single time. The chain joins TRBV14 to TRBJ2-6; D gene unclear. The CDR3 contains 16 residues. Germline lookup yields CDR1 SGHDN and CDR2 FVKESK. V dropped 0 bases and J dropped 0 bases, with 6 bases sitting between them. The CDR3 nucleotides read TGTGCCAGCAGCCAAGAGATTTACTCTGGGGCCAACGTCCTGACTTTC. This codes for CASSQEIYSGANVLTF. The full variable domain, with the rest looked up from reference TRBV14 and TRBJ2-6, is EAGVTQFPSHSVIEKGQTVTLRCDPISGHDNLYWYRRVMGKEIKFLLHFVKESKQDESGMPNNRFLAERTGGTYSTLKVQPAELEDSGVYFCASSQEIYSGANVLTFGAGSRLTVL.

CDR3 protein: CASSSTFGQDYTEAFF. CDR3 DNA sequence: TGTGCCAGCAGCAGTACATTTGGGCAGGACTACACTGAAGCTTTCTTT. The V gene is TRBV4-2, the J gene TRBJ1-1, with no clear D. Deletions cut 5 bases from V and 3 bases from J, with 19 bases between. The germline V gene encodes CDR1 LGHNA and CDR2 YNFKEQ. This CDR3 spans 16 amino acids.

The chain joins TRBV6-5 to TRBJ1-5; D is uncertain. CDR1 MNHEY and CDR2 SVGAGI come from the germline V gene. CDR3 length equals 13 residues. With 5 bases removed from V and 5 bases from J, the gap between germline ends came to 10 bases. The CDR3 loop is CASSNTNDQPQHF. The CDR3 DNA sequence: TGTGCCAGCAGTAACACCAATGATCAGCCCCAGCATTTT.

The J gene is TRBJ2-7, the V gene TRBV20-1; no definite D call. This CDR3 comprises 14 residues. The germline CDR1 and CDR2 sequences are DFQATT and SNEGSKA (reference sequence). Trimming took 3 bases from V and 2 from J, leaving 14 bases between them. CDR3 sequence reads: CSASKQKGAYEQYF. DNA for the CDR3: TGCAGTGCTAGTAAACAGAAGGGTGCCTACGAGCAGTACTTC.

Comment on this clonotype: The junction and the germline gene differ at one end; a read error may be behind it. This rearrangement joins TRBV11-2 to TRBJ2-4; possibly TRBD2 for D (6 bases). Looked up from germline, CDR1 is SGHAT and CDR2 is FQNNGV. The CDR3 is 14 amino acids. CDR3 sequence (DNA): TGTGCCGGCAGAGGAGGGCTAGCCAAAAACATTCAGTACTTC. Amino acids: CAGRGGLAKNIQYF.

The chain joins TRBV29-1 to TRBJ2-4, with D uncertain. This CDR3 comprises 14 residues. Trimming stripped 3 bases from V and 1 base from J, with 10 bases between. CDR1 and CDR2 (germline): SQVTM, ANQGSEA. CDR3 DNA: TGCAGCGTTGATTTGTTGGGCGCCAAAAACATTCAGTACTTC. Protein product: CSVDLLGAKNIQYF.

The chain has TRBV6-2 or TRBV6-3 and TRBJ2-5; 8 nucleotides line up with TRBD1. J lost 2 bases, V lost 5 bases, and 7 bases had no gene match. From germline, CDR1 is MNHEY and CDR2 SVGEGT. This CDR3 contains 15 residues. The CDR3 protein is CASSVMTGDQETQYF. In DNA, the CDR3 is TGTGCCAGCAGTGTTATGACAGGGGATCAAGAGACCCAGTACTTC.

The chain links TRBV2 to TRBJ2-4, with a tentative D call TRBD2 (5 bases). CDR1 and CDR2 from the germline V gene are SNHLY and FYNNEI. With 3 bases removed from V and 1 base from J, the gap between germline ends came to 13 bases. CDR3 length: 16 residues. The CDR3 bases are TGTGCCAGCAGTGATAGGGAGCATAGTGCCAAAAACATTCAGTACTTC. Protein sequence: CASSDREHSAKNIQYF.

This clonotype has more than one count but fewer than ten. The chain links TRBV29-1 to TRBJ1-2; D is perhaps TRBD1 (6 bases). The germline CDR1 and CDR2 sequences are SQVTM and ANQGSEA. V was trimmed by 3 bases and J by 7 bases, leaving 12 bases between them. This CDR3 contains 12 residues. In DNA, the CDR3 is TGCAGCGTTGAGGAAAGGGGGTCTGGCTACACCTTC. Residues: CSVEERGSGYTF.

The gene calls are TRBV29-1 and TRBJ1-1, with a weak D call TRBD1 (5 bases). CDR1 is SQVTM, CDR2 ANQGSEA, per germline. The germline V and J ends were trimmed by 2 bases and 3 bases, with 10 bases remaining between them. This CDR3 is built from 13 residues. CDR3: CSVETEGYTEAFF. The DNA for the CDR3 is TGCAGCGTTGAAACGGAGGGGTACACTGAAGCTTTCTTT.

The chain couples TRBV29-1 to TRBJ1-4; D ambiguous. CDR3 size: 14 residues. In germline, CDR1 is SQVTM, CDR2 ANQGSEA. The V end lost 4 bases, the J end lost 5 bases, and 14 bases lay between the germline ends. The CDR3 is CSVAPRMENEKLFF. The CDR3 bases are TGCAGCGTTGCCCCGAGGATGGAAAATGAAAAACTGTTTTTT.

With respect to this clonotype: The junction does not match germline at one end; this may be a read error. The V gene is TRBV7-2, the J gene TRBJ1-6, with TRBD1 as a possible D gene (6 bases). Germline V CDR1 and CDR2: SGHTA, FQGNSA. The CDR3 sequence is 17 residues long. CDR3 protein: CASSGRDTNSYNSPRHF. The DNA of the CDR3 is TGTGCCAGCAGCGGACGGGACACCAACTCCTATAATTCACCCCGCCACTTT. The full variable domain, completed using reference TRBV7-2 and TRBJ1-6, is GAGVSQSPSNKVTEKGKDVELRCDPISGHTALYWYRQSLGQGLEFLIYFQGNSAPDKSGLPSDRFSAERTGGSVSTLTIQRTQQEDSAVYLCASSGRDTNSYNSPRHFGNGTRLTVT.

The table lists this clonotype with a few counts. The rearrangement joins TRBV4-1 to TRBJ1-5; D remains unclear. This CDR3 contains 16 residues. CDR1 and CDR2 (germline): MGHRA, YSYEKL. V lost 2 bases, J lost 0 bases, and 11 bases lay in between. The CDR3 bases are TGCGCCAGCAGCCAATGGGAGGGATTTAGCAATCAGCCCCAGCATTTT. Amino acid sequence: CASSQWEGFSNQPQHF.

This clonotype has a single count. Without the conserved terminal phenylalanine or tryptophan, this CDR3 likely stems from a read error. The gene calls are TRBV15 and TRBJ1-5; weak D call: TRBD1 (5 bases). The CDR3 spans 15 residues. Germline CDR1 is LNHNV and CDR2 is YYDKDF (reference sequence). Trimming pared 3 bases from V and 3 bases from J, leaving 12 bases between. The CDR3 nucleotides read TGTGCCACCAGCAGTCTACAGGTTTTCAATCAGCCCCAGCATTGT. Residues: CATSSLQVFNQPQHC.

In this sample, this clonotype turned up a few times. The chain uses TRBV4-1 and TRBJ1-2; D is possibly TRBD1 (5 bases). In germline, CDR1 is MGHRA, CDR2 YSYEKL. The V end was cut by 2 bases, the J end by 7 bases, with 14 bases between. The CDR3 totals 14 residues. In nucleotides, the CDR3 is TGCGCCAGCAGCCAAACCGGGACCCTAGGTGGCTACACCTTC. It translates to CASSQTGTLGGYTF.

This clonotype was detected only a few times. The junction shows a germline mismatch at one end, possibly a read error. The V call is TRBV20-1, the J call TRBJ2-5; D perhaps matches TRBD2 (6 bases). Germline V gives CDR1 DFQATT, CDR2 SNEGSKA (reference sequence). This CDR3 is built from 13 residues. This CDR3 reads CSAPGTVQETQYF. The CDR3, as DNA: TGCAGTGCTCCCGGGACTGTACAAGAGACTCAGTACTTC.